This T cell receptor (beta chain) came from a study of cytomegalovirus exposure and HLA in healthy donors. Findings of the study overall: Cytomegalovirus-associated TCR beta chains were listed, numbering some 150. 16,951 TCR beta sequences were associated with HLA alleles at 0.05 false discovery rate in a later analysis. In a later analysis, across HLA loci, associated TCR counts were highest for DRB1, lowest for HLA-C. Most TCR sequences were uncommon, yet certain public TCRs appeared in many donors.

The CDR3 sequence is 10 residues long. CDR1 is MNHNS, CDR2 SASEGT, per germline. Trimming shortened V by 2 bases and J by 7 bases, and 2 bases separated the two germline ends. For this clone: The antigen is not known.

The PCR had 60 Vbeta and 13 Jbeta primers. Some clones are missing from TCRdb's copy, which holds only in-frame ones; the method was immunoSEQ multiplex PCR. This table holds about 94,000 clones, roughly three quarters found once. The receptor's source is a woman aged 55-70 years in good health and CMV-seronegative. The sample consisted of PBMCs. The chain combines TRBV6-1 with TRBJ1-2; D gene ambiguous. The CDR3: CASSELGYTF. The DNA for the CDR3 is TGTGCCAGCAGTGAACTTGGCTACACCTTC.